The clone carrying this TCR beta chain was found a few times. Its specificity is not known. The data derive from a study of beta chain features in type 1 diabetes. Study in general: Comparable age, gender and cell yields were observed in patients relative to healthy donors. Study observations and caveats: There were fewer insertions and more deletions at the VDJ junctions of type 1 diabetes patients. Since sequencing was performed on cDNA, cells with high TCR expression could be over-represented. Researchers report that Type 1 diabetes patients had moderately but significantly shorter TCRB CDR3s across all four CD4+ subsets.

What was sequenced were expressed TCRB transcripts, since all of the isolated RNA had been reverse transcribed. Profiled with immunoSEQ multiplex PCR; TCRdb holds only in-frame clones, not every one. The sample has approximately 170,000 clones; under 9.5% are singletons. Germline V gene lookup returns CDR1 WSHSY and CDR2 SAAADI. Trimming took 4 bases from V and 3 from J; bases not matched to a gene: 12. This CDR3 comprises 17 residues. One heparinised draw, averaging roughly 110 mL, was taken per donor. This chain uses TRBV10-2 with TRBJ2-5; 9 bases agree with TRBD2. Sequencing input: central memory CD4+ T cells from blood. The receptor comes from a man between 18 and 29 years old with type 1 diabetes. CDR3 nucleotides: TGCGCCAGCAGTGTCGGGTTAGCGGGAGCAGGAGAAGAGACCCAGTACTTC. It translates to CASSVGLAGAGEETQYF.